The 10 T cell receptor beta chains in this list originate from one sample, sequenced in a study of technical replicates of blood from several donors. Libraries were prepared by immunoSEQ multiplex PCR; TCRdb keeps only in-frame clonotypes and omits some of them. The repertoire holds about 56,000 clones, with approximately 92% as singletons. What was sequenced was PBMCs. The origin of the receptors is a human donor in good health. Some clones in this sample may be carry-over from other donors' samples.

J is TRBJ1-4 and V is TRBV2; the D is unclear. Trimming removed 1 base at V and 10 bases at J, with 13 bases between. CDR1 and CDR2 from the germline V gene are SNHLY and FYNNEI. The CDR3 is made up of 14 amino acids. This CDR3 is CASSEVGVLGKLFF. The DNA for the CDR3 is TGTGCCAGCAGTGAAGTGGGAGTCCTTGGAAAACTGTTTTTT. The full variable domain, with the rest looked up from reference TRBV2 and TRBJ1-4, is EPEVTQTPSHQVTQMGQEVILRCVPISNHLYFYWYRQILGQKVEFLVSFYNNEISEKSEIFDDQFSVERPDGSNFTLKIRSTKLEDSAMYFCASSEVGVLGKLFFGSGTQLSVL.

The CDR3 loop reads CSVVEQSYEQYF. The DNA of the CDR3 is TGCAGCGTTGTGGAGCAATCCTACGAGCAGTACTTC. The chain uses TRBV29-1 and TRBJ2-7; D unresolved. Trimming shortened V by 4 bases and J by 1 base, and 8 bases separated the two germline ends. This CDR3 is 12 amino acids long. The germline gives CDR1 SQVTM, CDR2 ANQGSEA.

The gene calls are TRBV7-8 and TRBJ1-5; D gene unclear. The germline CDR1 and CDR2 sequences are SGHVS and FQNEAQ. The V end lost 3 bases, the J end lost 3 bases, and 12 bases lay between the germline ends. This CDR3 region has 15 residues. In DNA, the CDR3 is TGTGCCAGCAGCTTCTCAAACGAGTACAATCAGCCCCAGCATTTT. This codes for CASSFSNEYNQPQHF.

V and J are TRBV4-3 and TRBJ2-7, with D uncertain. In germline, CDR1 is LGHNA, CDR2 YSLEER. V shed 0 bases and J shed 0 bases, with 12 bases lying between them. The CDR3 contains 16 residues. The CDR3 DNA reads TGCGCCAGCAGCCAAGATTTCCTCCCTCCCTCCTACGAGCAGTACTTC. Encoded protein: CASSQDFLPPSYEQYF.

The V call is TRBV7-3, the J call TRBJ2-1; TRBD2 is a possible D gene (7 bases). V shed 1 base and J shed 10 bases, with 14 bases lying between them. Germline lookup yields CDR1 SGHTA and CDR2 FQGTGA. CDR3 length: 14 residues. CDR3 loop: CASSLIGGLGEQFF. The DNA for the CDR3 is TGTGCCAGCAGCTTAATCGGGGGGCTGGGGGAGCAGTTCTTC.

In this sample, this clone turned up once. The chain has TRBV7-6 and TRBJ2-7; D may be TRBD2 (7 bases). The V gene's germline CDR1 is SGHVS and CDR2 FNYEAQ. The V gene lost 7 bases and the J gene lost 3 bases, with 19 bases spanning the gap. CDR3 size: 15 residues. The chain's CDR3 is CASTDLGGGLYEQYF. The CDR3 DNA is TGTGCCAGCACTGATCTGGGGGGGGGCCTCTACGAGCAGTACTTC.

V usage is TRBV5-1 and J usage is TRBJ2-5; 7 bases map to TRBD2. This CDR3 has 14 residues. The germline V gene has CDR1 SGHRS and CDR2 YFSETQ. V trimming: 4 bases; J trimming: 2 bases; junction bases outside the gene matches: 5. The CDR3 sequence is CASSPVGGQETQYF. The CDR3 DNA reads TGCGCCAGCAGCCCGGTGGGAGGGCAAGAGACCCAGTACTTC.

The chain carries TRBV6-5 and TRBJ2-7, with a possible D match to TRBD1 (6 bases). The germline CDR1 and CDR2 sequences are MNHEY and SVGAGI. Trimming shortened V by 6 bases and J by 7 bases, and 13 bases separated the two germline ends. The CDR3 has 12 residues. The CDR3 reads CASRGGPREQYF. The CDR3 bases are TGTGCCAGCAGAGGGGGACCGAGAGAGCAGTACTTC.

V gene TRBV5-4 combines with J gene TRBJ2-5, with TRBD2 matching over 9 bases. Germline loops: CDR1 SGHNT, CDR2 YYREEE (reference sequence). CDR3 length equals 15 residues. Trimming cost V 3 bases and J 5 bases; bases outside gene matches: 8. CDR3 sequence (DNA): TGTGCCAGCAGCTCCTCTTGGACTAGCGTGGAGACCCAGTACTTC. Translation: CASSSSWTSVETQYF.

The chain combines TRBV18 with TRBJ2-7; D unresolved. The V gene's germline CDR1 is KGHSH and CDR2 LQKENI. The CDR3 runs 14 residues. V lost 1 base and J 3 bases, leaving 10 bases between the germline ends. The CDR3 DNA reads TGTGCCAGCTCACCACTTCCTGATAGCTACGAGCAGTACTTC. The encoded protein is CASSPLPDSYEQYF.